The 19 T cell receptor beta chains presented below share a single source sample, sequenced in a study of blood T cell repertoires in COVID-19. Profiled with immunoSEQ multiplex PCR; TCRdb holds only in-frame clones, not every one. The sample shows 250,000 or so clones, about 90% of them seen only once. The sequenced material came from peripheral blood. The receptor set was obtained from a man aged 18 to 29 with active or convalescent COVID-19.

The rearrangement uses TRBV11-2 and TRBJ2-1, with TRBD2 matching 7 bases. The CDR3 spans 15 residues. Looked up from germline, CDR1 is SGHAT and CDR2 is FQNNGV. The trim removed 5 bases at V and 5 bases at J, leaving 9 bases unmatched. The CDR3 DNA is TGTGCCAGCAGCCCTGGACTAGGGGTGAACAATGAGCAGTTCTTC. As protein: CASSPGLGVNNEQFF.

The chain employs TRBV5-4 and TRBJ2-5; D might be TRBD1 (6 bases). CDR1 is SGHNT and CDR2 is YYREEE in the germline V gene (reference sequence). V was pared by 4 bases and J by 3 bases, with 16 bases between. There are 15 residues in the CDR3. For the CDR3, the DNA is TGTGCCAGCAGCCAATCCGGGACACCGAAAGAGACCCAGTACTTC. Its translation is CASSQSGTPKETQYF.

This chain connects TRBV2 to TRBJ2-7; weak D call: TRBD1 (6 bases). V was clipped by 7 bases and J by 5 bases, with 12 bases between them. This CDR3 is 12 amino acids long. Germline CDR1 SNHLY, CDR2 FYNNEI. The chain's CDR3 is CASNRVAHEQYF. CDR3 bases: TGTGCCAGCAACAGGGTAGCCCACGAGCAGTACTTC.

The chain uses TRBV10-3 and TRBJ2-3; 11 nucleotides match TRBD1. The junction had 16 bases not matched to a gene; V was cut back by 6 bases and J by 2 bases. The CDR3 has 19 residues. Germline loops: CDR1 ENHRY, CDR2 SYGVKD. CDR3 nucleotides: TGTGCCATCAGATCTAACCCCGGGACAGGGGGAGCGCTCACAGATACGCAGTATTTT. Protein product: CAIRSNPGTGGALTDTQYF.

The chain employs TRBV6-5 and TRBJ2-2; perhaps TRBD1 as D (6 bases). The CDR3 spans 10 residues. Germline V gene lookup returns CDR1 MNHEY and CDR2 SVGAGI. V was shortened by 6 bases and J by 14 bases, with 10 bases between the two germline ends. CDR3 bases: TGTGCCAGCAGGTTACAGGGCCTGTTTTTT. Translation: CASRLQGLFF.

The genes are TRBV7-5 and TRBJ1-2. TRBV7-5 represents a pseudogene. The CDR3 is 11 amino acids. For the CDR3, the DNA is TGTGCCAGAAGCTTGAGGTGCGGCTACACCTTC. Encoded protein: CARSLRCGYTF.

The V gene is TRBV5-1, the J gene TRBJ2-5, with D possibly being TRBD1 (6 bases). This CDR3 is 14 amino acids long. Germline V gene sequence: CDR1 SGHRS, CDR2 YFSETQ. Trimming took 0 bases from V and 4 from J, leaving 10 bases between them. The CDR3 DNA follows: TGCGCCAGCAGCTTGGGACAGGTAGGAGAGACCCAGTACTTC. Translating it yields CASSLGQVGETQYF.

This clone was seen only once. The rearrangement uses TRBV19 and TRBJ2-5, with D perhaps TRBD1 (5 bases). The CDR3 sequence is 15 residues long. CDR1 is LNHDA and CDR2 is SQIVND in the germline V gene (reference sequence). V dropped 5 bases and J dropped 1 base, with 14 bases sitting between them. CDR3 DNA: TGTGCCAGTAGTCCCGATGACAGATTCCAAGAGACCCAGTACTTC. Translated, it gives CASSPDDRFQETQYF.

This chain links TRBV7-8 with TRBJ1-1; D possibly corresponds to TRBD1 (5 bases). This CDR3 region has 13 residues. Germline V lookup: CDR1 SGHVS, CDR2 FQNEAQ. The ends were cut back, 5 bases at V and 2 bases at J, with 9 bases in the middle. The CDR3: CASSQDRNTEAFF. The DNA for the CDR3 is TGTGCCAGCAGCCAAGACAGAAACACTGAAGCTTTCTTT.

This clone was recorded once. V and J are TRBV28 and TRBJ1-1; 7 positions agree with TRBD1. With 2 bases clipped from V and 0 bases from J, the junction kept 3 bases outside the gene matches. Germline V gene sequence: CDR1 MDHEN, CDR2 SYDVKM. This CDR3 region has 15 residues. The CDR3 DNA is TGTGCCAGCAGTTTAGGTACAGGGGTGAACACTGAAGCTTTCTTT. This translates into CASSLGTGVNTEAFF.

The DNA for the CDR3 is TGCGCCAGCAGCTTCACTCCGGGACAGGGGAATCAGCCCCAGCATTTT. Amino acid sequence: CASSFTPGQGNQPQHF. The rearrangement joins TRBV5-1 to TRBJ1-5; TRBD1 aligns across 10 bases. The CDR3 is 16 amino acids. From germline, CDR1 is SGHRS and CDR2 YFSETQ. V shed 2 bases, J shed 4 bases, and the junction held 6 bases outside the gene matches.

The CDR3 loop reads CASTQGTGSSPLHF. The DNA of the CDR3 is TGTGCCAGCACCCAAGGGACAGGGAGTTCACCCCTCCACTTT. The chain uses TRBV11-2 and TRBJ1-6; 9 bases match TRBD1. This CDR3 region has 14 residues. V dropped 7 bases and J dropped 9; count of bases not matched to a gene: 7. The V gene's germline CDR1 is SGHAT and CDR2 FQNNGV. Full variable domain (outside the CDR3, taken from reference TRBV11-2 and TRBJ1-6): EAGVAQSPRYKIIEKRQSVAFWCNPISGHATLYWYQQILGQGPKLLIQFQNNGVVDDSQLPKDRFSAERLKGVDSTLKIQPAKLEDSAVYLCASTQGTGSSPLHFGNGTRLTVT.

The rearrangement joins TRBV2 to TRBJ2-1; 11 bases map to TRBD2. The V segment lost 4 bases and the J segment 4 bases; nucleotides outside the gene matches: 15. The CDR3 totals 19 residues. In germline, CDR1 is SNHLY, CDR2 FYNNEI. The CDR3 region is CASSVLTSGSTRRYNEQFF. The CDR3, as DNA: TGTGCCAGCAGTGTACTTACTAGCGGGAGTACCCGCCGGTACAATGAGCAGTTCTTC.

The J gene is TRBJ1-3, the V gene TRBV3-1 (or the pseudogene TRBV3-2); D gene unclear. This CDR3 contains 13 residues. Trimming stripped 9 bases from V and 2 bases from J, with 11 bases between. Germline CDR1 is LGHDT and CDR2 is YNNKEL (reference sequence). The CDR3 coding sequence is TGTGCCAGTGTTCTAAGTCCTGGAAACACCATATATTTT. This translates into CASVLSPGNTIYF.

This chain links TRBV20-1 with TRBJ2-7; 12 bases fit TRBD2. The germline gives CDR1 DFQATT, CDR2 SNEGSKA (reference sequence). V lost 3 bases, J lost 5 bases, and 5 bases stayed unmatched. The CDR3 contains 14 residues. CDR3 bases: TGCAGTGCTAGTAAGACTAGCGGGAGAAACGAGCAGTACTTC. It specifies CSASKTSGRNEQYF.

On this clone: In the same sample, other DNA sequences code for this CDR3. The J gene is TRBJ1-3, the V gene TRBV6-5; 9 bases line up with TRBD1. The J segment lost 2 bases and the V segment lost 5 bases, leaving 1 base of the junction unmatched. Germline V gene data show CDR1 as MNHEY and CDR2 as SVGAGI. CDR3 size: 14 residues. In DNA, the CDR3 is TGTGCCAGCAGTAGGACAGGGGCTGGAAACACCATATATTTT. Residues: CASSRTGAGNTIYF.

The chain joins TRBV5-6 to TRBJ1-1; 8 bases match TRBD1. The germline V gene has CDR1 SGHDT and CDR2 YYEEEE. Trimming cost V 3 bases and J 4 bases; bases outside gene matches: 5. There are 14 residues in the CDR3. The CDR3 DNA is TGTGCCAGCAGCTGGCGACAGGGGCGCACTGAAGCTTTCTTT. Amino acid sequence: CASSWRQGRTEAFF.

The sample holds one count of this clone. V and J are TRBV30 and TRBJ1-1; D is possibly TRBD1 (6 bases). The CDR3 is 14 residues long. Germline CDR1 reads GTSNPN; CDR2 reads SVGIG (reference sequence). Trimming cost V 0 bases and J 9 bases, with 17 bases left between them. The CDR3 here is CAWSVLGGRGKAFF. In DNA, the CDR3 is TGTGCCTGGAGTGTACTGGGGGGGCGAGGAAAAGCTTTCTTT.

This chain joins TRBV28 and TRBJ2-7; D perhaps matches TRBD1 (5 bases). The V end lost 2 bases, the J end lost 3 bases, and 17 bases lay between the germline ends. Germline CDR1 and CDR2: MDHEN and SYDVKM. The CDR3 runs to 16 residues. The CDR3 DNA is TGTGCCAGCAGTTTAGTGGGGCCAAACCGGAACTACGAGCAGTACTTC. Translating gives CASSLVGPNRNYEQYF.